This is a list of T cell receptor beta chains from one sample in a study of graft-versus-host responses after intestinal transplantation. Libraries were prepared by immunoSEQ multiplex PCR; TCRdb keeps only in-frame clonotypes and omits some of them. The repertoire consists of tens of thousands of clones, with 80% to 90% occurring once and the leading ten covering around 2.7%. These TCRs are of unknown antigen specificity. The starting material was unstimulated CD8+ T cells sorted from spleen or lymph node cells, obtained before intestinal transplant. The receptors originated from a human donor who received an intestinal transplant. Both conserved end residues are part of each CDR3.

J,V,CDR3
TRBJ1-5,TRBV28,CASSWGQVDNQPQHF
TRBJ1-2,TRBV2,CASRPRVNYGYTF
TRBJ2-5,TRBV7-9,CASSSKAPPSGTQYF
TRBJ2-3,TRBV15,CATSRDSAGAREDTQYF
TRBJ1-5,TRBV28,CASSLAENQPQHF
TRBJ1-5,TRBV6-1,CASSDWDRGNQPQHF
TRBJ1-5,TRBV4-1,CASSQDWREEDQPQHF
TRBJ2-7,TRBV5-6,CASSLGQSYEQYF
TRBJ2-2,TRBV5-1,CASSWTGTSGELFF
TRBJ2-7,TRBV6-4,CASSEDSGGVISSYEQYF
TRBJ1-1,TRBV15,CATSAWTGRNTEAFF
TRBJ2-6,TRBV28,CAVFAPPTNVLTF
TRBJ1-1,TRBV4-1,CASSQDYEVEGAGEAFF
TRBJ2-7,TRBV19,CASTPGGHGTYEQYF
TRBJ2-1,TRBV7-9,CASSLDRESYNEQFF
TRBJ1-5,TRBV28,CASSFPNRLFDSNQPQHF
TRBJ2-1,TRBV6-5,CASSYGGASNEQFF
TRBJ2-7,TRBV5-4,CASSRTGSLEQYF
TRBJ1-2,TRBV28,CASMDNGYGYTF
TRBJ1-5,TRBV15,CATSALTGPNQPQHF
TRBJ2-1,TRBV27,CASSALAGKISDYNEQFF
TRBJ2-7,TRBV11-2,CASSPQPGQGYEQYF
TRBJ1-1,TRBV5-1,CASSSLNRENTEAFF
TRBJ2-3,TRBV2,CASSGYSTDTQYF
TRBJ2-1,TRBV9,CASSVEDSHNEQFF
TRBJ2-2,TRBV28,CASSFSQGGTGELFF
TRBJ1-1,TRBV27,CASSPSGGEGAFF
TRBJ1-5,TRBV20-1,CSAGAGQPQHF
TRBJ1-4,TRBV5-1,CASSSEGASAEKLFF
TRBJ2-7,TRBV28,CASRDRDVAYEQYF
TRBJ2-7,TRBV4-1,CASSLGQGSYEQYF
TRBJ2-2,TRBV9,CASSAGTSNTGELFF
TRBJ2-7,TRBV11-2,CASSLSSPYYEQYF
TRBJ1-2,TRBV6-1,CASSDTGQGWHGYTF
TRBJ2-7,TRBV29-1,CSAIPGSGVAQYF
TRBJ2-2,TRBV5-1,CASSLQSSGELFF
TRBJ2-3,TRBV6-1,CASREGRAHTDTQYF
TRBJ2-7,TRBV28,CASTNSRGTQQYF
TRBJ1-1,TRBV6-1,CASSEELRDEAFF
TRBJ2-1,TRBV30,CAWRIGGGFVPDEQFF
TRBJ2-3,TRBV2,CASSDGLAGRGDTQYF
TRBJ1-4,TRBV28,CASSSYLWRNEKLFF
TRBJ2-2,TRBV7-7,CASSEDYNTGELFF
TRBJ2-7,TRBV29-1,CSVDYEGGREQYF
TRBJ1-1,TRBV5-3,CARSCGIGRRITEAFF
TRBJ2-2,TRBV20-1,CSAPGTGELFF
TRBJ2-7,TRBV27,CASRRTGGSYEQYF
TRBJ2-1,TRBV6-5,CASSFSGVEQFF
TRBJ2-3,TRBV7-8,CASSYLLGQATDTQYF
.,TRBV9,CASSVGAGGNEQYF